These 20 T cell receptor beta chains share one sample of origin, sequenced in a study of cytomegalovirus exposure and HLA in healthy donors. 13 Jbeta primers and 60 Vbeta primers were used for the PCR. Generated by immunoSEQ multiplex PCR, the TCRdb table keeps only in-frame clones and is missing some. This sample has some 150,000 clones, with about 80% found just once. The sequenced sample was PBMCs. The receptors originated from a man aged 25 to 40 in good health and CMV-seropositive.

The chain carries TRBV4-2 and TRBJ2-7, with 14 bases that match TRBD2. Losses at the gene ends were 3 bases for V and 6 bases for J; bases not matched to a gene: 10. Germline V gene data show CDR1 as LGHNA and CDR2 as YNFKEQ. This CDR3 contains 17 residues. The CDR3 protein is CASSQAPGTSGRTEQYF. CDR3 in DNA: TGTGCCAGCAGCCAGGCCCCCGGGACTAGCGGGAGAACCGAGCAGTACTTC.

CDR3 in amino acids: CASRPDSSYEQYF. The CDR3 DNA is TGTGCCAGCAGGCCGGACAGCTCCTACGAGCAGTACTTC. The chain uses TRBV4-2 and TRBJ2-7; maybe TRBD1 (6 bases). The germline V gene encodes CDR1 LGHNA and CDR2 YNFKEQ. Trimming took 6 bases from V and 0 from J, leaving 9 bases between them. This CDR3 comprises 13 residues.

The DNA of the CDR3 is TGCGCCAGCAGCCAAGGGCCGGCGGGTTACGAGCAGTACTTC. Translation gives CASSQGPAGYEQYF. The V call is TRBV4-1, the J call TRBJ2-7, with D tentatively TRBD2 (5 bases). The CDR3 extends over 14 amino acids. Germline V gives CDR1 MGHRA, CDR2 YSYEKL. The V end lost 1 base, the J end lost 4 bases, and 11 bases lay between the germline ends.

V and J are TRBV5-1 and TRBJ1-2, with 8 bases that match TRBD1. This CDR3 comprises 14 residues. Germline values: CDR1 SGHRS, CDR2 YFSETQ. The V and J ends lost 0 bases and 7 bases, in that order; junction bases with no gene match: 5. CDR3 coding DNA: TGCGCCAGCAGCTTGGAACAGGGGGAGAGTGGCTACACCTTC. It is translated as CASSLEQGESGYTF.

The chain links TRBV5-1 to TRBJ2-7; the match to TRBD1 covers 10 bases. The germline V gene encodes CDR1 SGHRS and CDR2 YFSETQ. The V gene end was trimmed by 2 bases and the J gene end by 4 bases; junction bases not matched to a gene: 3. The CDR3 spans 14 residues. For the CDR3, the DNA is TGCGCCAGCAGCTTCGGGACAGGGGTGTACGAGCAGTACTTC. Residues: CASSFGTGVYEQYF. Full variable domain (missing parts from reference TRBV5-1 and TRBJ2-7): KAGVTQTPRYLIKTRGQQVTLSCSPISGHRSVSWYQQTPGQGLQFLFEYFSETQRNKGNFPGRFSGRQFSNSRSEMNVSTLELGDSALYLCASSFGTGVYEQYFGPGTRLTVT.

This clone was seen more than once but under ten times. The rearrangement links TRBV7-9 to TRBJ2-7; TRBD1 might be the D (5 bases). CDR3 length equals 14 residues. The V end lost 3 bases, the J end lost 3 bases, and 12 bases lay between the germline ends. CDR1 and CDR2 (germline): SEHNR, FQNEAQ (reference sequence). The DNA for the CDR3 is TGTGCCAGCAGCTTTGGCAGGGATCACTACGAGCAGTACTTC. Its translation is CASSFGRDHYEQYF.

The J gene is TRBJ2-5, the V gene TRBV5-4; 8 bases match TRBD2. The junction had 8 bases not matched to a gene; V was cut back by 5 bases and J by 5 bases. Germline-derived CDR1 and CDR2 are SGHNT and YYREEE (reference sequence). CDR3 length: 14 residues. CDR3 protein: CASRIEREWETQYF. CDR3 DNA sequence: TGTGCCAGCAGAATAGAGCGGGAGTGGGAGACCCAGTACTTC.

The chain couples TRBV21-1 to TRBJ2-3; the table names TRBD2, a call not compared with the DNA. TRBV21-1 is classified as a pseudogene. This CDR3 is built from 17 residues. DNA for the CDR3: TGTGCCAGCAGCAACCCCGGGACTAGCGGGAGATTAGATACGCAGTATTTT. This gives the protein CASSNPGTSGRLDTQYF.

The rearrangement joins TRBV7-2 to TRBJ2-1; TRBD2 matches 8 bases. Unmatched junction bases numbered 9, after V lost 5 bases and J lost 3 bases. This CDR3 has 16 residues. The V gene's germline CDR1 is SGHTA and CDR2 FQGNSA. The CDR3 bases are TGTGCCAGCAGCCGGGCAAGCGGGAGTAGCTACAATGAGCAGTTCTTC. This sequence encodes CASSRASGSSYNEQFF.

The chain couples TRBV19 to TRBJ2-1; tentatively, D is TRBD1 (5 bases). Trimming took 1 base from V and 1 from J, leaving 8 bases between them. This CDR3 region has 15 residues. Germline V gene lookup returns CDR1 LNHDA and CDR2 SQIVND (reference sequence). The CDR3 coding sequence is TGTGCCAGTAGTATAGCTCCAGGGTCCTACAATGAGCAGTTCTTC. It translates to CASSIAPGSYNEQFF.

This clone was observed once. V usage is TRBV30 and J usage is TRBJ2-7; possibly TRBD1 for D (5 bases). V was pared by 2 bases and J by 5 bases, with 13 bases between. The CDR3 runs to 13 residues. CDR1 is GTSNPN and CDR2 is SVGIG in the germline V gene (reference sequence). CDR3 protein: CAWSYNRYDEQYF. The CDR3 DNA reads TGTGCCTGGAGTTATAACAGGTACGACGAGCAGTACTTC.

This clone has a handful of counts. This chain connects TRBV5-4 to TRBJ1-4; possibly TRBD1 for D (6 bases). The germline V gene encodes CDR1 SGHNT and CDR2 YYREEE (reference sequence). The CDR3 runs to 15 residues. V was trimmed by 4 bases and J by 8 bases, leaving 18 bases between them. The CDR3 is CASSQIQGSGEKLFF. CDR3 sequence (DNA): TGTGCCAGCAGCCAGATACAGGGTTCTGGGGAAAAACTGTTTTTT.

The genes are TRBV29-1 and TRBJ1-1; TRBD1 agrees at 7 bases. The CDR3 contains 13 residues. Germline V gives CDR1 SQVTM, CDR2 ANQGSEA. The ends lost 6 bases at V and 1 base at J; junction bases unmatched: 5. CDR3 sequence (DNA): TGCAGCGTGCGGGGACAGACGAACACTGAAGCTTTCTTT. As protein: CSVRGQTNTEAFF.

This clone occurred a few times. The chain links TRBV4-1 to TRBJ2-1, with D tentatively TRBD2 (6 bases). Trimming left V 4 bases short and J 10 bases short, with 11 bases between. The CDR3 is made up of 12 amino acids. The germline V gene encodes CDR1 MGHRA and CDR2 YSYEKL. CDR3 DNA sequence: TGCGCCAGCAGCCTTAAAGCGGGCGAGCAGTTCTTC. Translating gives CASSLKAGEQFF.

The rearrangement uses TRBV5-4 and TRBJ1-5; D possibly corresponds to TRBD1 (6 bases). The CDR3 is 15 residues long. The V gene lost 4 bases and the J gene lost 1 base, with 12 bases spanning the gap. Germline assignment: CDR1 SGHNT and CDR2 YYREEE (reference sequence). The CDR3 sequence: CASSQDQGSNQPQHF. As DNA, the CDR3 is TGTGCCAGCAGCCAAGATCAGGGGAGCAATCAGCCCCAGCATTTT.

Turning to this clone: This CDR3 is also generated by other DNA sequences in the sample. The chain is built from TRBV5-1 and TRBJ2-5, with D unclear. The germline V gene encodes CDR1 SGHRS and CDR2 YFSETQ. The CDR3 loop spans 13 amino acids. V lost 0 bases and J lost 1, with 4 bases in between. CDR3 coding DNA: TGCGCCAGCAGCTTGGACAGCCAAGAGACCCAGTACTTC. Its protein product is CASSLDSQETQYF.

The CDR3 loop is CASSTGDGNYGYTF. In DNA, the CDR3 is TGTGCCAGCAGCACAGGGGACGGTAACTATGGCTACACCTTC. V and J are TRBV7-6 and TRBJ1-2; 7 bases are shared with TRBD1. The trim removed 5 bases at V and 1 base at J, leaving 4 bases unmatched. Germline values: CDR1 SGHVS, CDR2 FNYEAQ. This CDR3 comprises 14 residues.

This chain connects TRBV7-4 to TRBJ1-1, with D possibly matching TRBD1 (5 bases). Trimming left V 5 bases short and J 5 bases short, with 12 bases between. The CDR3 has 13 amino acids. CDR1 is SGHVT and CDR2 is SQSDAQ in the germline V gene. CDR3 amino acids: CASSLLRETEAFF. CDR3 bases: TGTGCCAGCAGCCTCCTCAGGGAAACTGAAGCTTTCTTT.

This chain joins TRBV5-1 and TRBJ2-5; a possible D gene is TRBD1 (7 bases). Trimming took off 4 bases at V and 3 bases at J, with 16 bases between the two ends. Germline V gene data show CDR1 as SGHRS and CDR2 as YFSETQ. This CDR3 has 15 residues. CDR3 sequence: CASSGGTARKETQYF. The CDR3 coding sequence is TGCGCCAGCAGCGGAGGGACAGCTAGAAAAGAGACCCAGTACTTC.

The chain couples TRBV28 to TRBJ1-5; no clear D gene. Trimming cost V 4 bases and J 3 bases, with 22 bases left between them. This CDR3 comprises 18 residues. CDR1 and CDR2 from the germline V gene are MDHEN and SYDVKM. The CDR3 DNA reads as TGTGCCAGCAGTTCCTCCCCCGGGCTTGGGAGCCTCAATCAGCCCCAGCATTTT. Its translation: CASSSSPGLGSLNQPQHF.